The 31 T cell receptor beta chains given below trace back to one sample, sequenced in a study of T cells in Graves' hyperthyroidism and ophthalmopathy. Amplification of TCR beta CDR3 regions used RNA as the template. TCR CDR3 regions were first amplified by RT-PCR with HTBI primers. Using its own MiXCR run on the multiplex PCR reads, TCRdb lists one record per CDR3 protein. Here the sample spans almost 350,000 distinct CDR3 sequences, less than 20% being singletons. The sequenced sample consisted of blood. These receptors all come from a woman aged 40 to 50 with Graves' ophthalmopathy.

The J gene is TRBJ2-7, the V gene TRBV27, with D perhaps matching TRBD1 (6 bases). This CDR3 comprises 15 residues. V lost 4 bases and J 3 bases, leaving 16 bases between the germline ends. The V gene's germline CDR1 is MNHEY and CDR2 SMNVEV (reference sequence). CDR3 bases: TGTGCCAGCAGTTCTCTCGACAGGATGGACTACGAGCAGTACTTC. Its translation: CASSSLDRMDYEQYF.

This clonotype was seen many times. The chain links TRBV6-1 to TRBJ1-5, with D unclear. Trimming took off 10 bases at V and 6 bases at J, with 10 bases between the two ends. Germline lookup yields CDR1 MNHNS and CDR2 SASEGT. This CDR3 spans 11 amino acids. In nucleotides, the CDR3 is TGTGCCAAATGGGCGGGTCAGCCCCAGCATTTT. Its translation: CAKWAGQPQHF.

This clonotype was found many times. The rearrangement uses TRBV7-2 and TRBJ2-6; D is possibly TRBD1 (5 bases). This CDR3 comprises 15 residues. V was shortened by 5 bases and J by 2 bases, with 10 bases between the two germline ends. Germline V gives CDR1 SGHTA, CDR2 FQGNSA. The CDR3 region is CASSPIGAGANVLTF. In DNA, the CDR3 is TGTGCCAGCAGCCCTATAGGGGCTGGGGCCAACGTCCTGACTTTC.

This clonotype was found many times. The CDR3 DNA follows: TGTGCCATCAGTGAGGAGGGTAGAGGGACCCAGTACTTC. Protein product: CAISEEGRGTQYF. V is TRBV10-3 and J is TRBJ2-5, with a tentative D call TRBD2 (5 bases). Trimming cost V 2 bases and J 7 bases, with 11 bases left between them. CDR3 length: 13 amino acids. Germline lookup yields CDR1 ENHRY and CDR2 SYGVKD.

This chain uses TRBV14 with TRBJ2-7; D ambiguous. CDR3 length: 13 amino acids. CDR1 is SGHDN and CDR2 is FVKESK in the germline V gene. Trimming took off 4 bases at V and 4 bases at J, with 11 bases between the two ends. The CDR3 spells CASSPNFWYEQYF. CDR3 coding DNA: TGTGCCAGCAGCCCCAACTTTTGGTACGAGCAGTACTTC.

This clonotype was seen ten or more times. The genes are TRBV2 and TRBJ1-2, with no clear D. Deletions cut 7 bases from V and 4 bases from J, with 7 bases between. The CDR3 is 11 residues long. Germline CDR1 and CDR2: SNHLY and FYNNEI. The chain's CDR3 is CASTSTYGYTF. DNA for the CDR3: TGTGCCAGCACATCCACCTATGGCTACACCTTC.

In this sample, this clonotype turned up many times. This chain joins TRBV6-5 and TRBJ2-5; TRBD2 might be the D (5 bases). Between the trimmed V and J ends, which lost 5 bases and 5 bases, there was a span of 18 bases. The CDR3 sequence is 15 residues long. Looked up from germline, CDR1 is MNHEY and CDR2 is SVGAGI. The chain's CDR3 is CASSTRVRGRETQYF. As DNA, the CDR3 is TGTGCCAGCAGTACTCGGGTACGGGGTCGGGAGACCCAGTACTTC.

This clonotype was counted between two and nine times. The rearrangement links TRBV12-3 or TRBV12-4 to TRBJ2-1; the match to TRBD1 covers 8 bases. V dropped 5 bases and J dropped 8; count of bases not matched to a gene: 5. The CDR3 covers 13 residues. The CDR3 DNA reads TGTGCCAGCAGTCCCGGACAGGGAGATGAGCAGTTCTTC. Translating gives CASSPGQGDEQFF.

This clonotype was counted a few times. CDR3 protein: CASSFRPETAYEQYF. CDR3 DNA: TGTGCCAGCAGTTTTCGGCCTGAGACCGCCTACGAGCAGTACTTC. V and J are TRBV12-3 or TRBV12-4 and TRBJ2-7; no clear D. Trimming took 3 bases from V and 2 from J, leaving 14 bases between them. The CDR3 spans 15 residues.

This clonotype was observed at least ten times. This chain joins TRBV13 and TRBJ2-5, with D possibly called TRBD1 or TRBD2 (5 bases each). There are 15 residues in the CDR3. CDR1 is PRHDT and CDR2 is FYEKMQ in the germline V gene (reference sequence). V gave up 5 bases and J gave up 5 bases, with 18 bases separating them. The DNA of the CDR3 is TGTGCCAGCAGCCCTAGGGACGGTGCTTGGGAGACCCAGTACTTC. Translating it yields CASSPRDGAWETQYF.

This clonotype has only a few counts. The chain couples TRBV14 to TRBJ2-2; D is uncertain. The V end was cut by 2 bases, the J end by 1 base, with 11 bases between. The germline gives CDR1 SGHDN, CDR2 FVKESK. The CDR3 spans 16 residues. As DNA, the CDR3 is TGTGCCAGCAGCCAATGGAGTCCCATGAACACCGGGGAGCTGTTTTTT. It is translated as CASSQWSPMNTGELFF.

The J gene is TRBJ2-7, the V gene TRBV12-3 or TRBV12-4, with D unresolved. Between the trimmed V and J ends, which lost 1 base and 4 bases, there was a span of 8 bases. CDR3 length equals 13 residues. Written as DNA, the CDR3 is TGTGCCAGCAGTTTAGTCGGGCAGTACGAGCAGTACTTC. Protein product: CASSLVGQYEQYF.

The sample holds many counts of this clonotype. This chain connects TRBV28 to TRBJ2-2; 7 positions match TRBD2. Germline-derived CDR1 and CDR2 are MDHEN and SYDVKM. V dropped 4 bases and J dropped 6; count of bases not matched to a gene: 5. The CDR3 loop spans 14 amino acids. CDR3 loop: CASSWRESPGELFF. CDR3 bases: TGTGCCAGCAGTTGGCGGGAGTCACCCGGGGAGCTGTTTTTT.

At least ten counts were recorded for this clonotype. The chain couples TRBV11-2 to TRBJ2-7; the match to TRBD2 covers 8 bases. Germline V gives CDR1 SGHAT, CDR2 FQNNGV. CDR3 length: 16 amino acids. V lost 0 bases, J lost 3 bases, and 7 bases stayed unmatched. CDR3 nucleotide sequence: TGTGCCAGCAGCTTAGAGGGGCGGGAGGATCACTACGAGCAGTACTTC. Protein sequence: CASSLEGREDHYEQYF. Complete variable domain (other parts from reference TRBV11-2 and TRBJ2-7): EAGVAQSPRYKIIEKRQSVAFWCNPISGHATLYWYQQILGQGPKLLIQFQNNGVVDDSQLPKDRFSAERLKGVDSTLKIQPAKLEDSAVYLCASSLEGREDHYEQYFGPGTRLTVT.

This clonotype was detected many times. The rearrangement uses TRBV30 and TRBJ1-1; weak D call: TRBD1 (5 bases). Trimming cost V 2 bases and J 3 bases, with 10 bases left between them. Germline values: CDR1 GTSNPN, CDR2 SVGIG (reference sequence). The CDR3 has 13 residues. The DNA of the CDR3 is TGTGCCTGGAGTAGGCAGGGCTACACTGAAGCTTTCTTT. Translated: CAWSRQGYTEAFF. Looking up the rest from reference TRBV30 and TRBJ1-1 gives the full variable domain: SQTIHQWPATLVQPVGSPLSLECTVEGTSNPNLYWYRQAAGRGLQLLFYSVGIGQISSEVPQNLSASRPQDRQFILSSKKLLLSDSGFYLCAWSRQGYTEAFFGQGTRLTVV.

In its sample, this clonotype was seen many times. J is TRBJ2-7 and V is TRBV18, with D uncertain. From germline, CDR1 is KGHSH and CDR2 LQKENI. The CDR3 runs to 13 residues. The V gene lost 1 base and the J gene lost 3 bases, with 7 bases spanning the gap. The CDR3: CASSPQTYYEQYF. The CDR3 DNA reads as TGTGCCAGCTCACCACAGACCTACTACGAGCAGTACTTC.

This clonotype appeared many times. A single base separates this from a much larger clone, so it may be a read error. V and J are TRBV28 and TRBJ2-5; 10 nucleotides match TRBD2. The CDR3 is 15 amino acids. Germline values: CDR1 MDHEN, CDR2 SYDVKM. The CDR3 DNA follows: TGTGCCAGCAGCCCCGGGACTAGCGCCCGGGGGACCCAGGACTTC. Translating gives CASSPGTSARGTQDF.

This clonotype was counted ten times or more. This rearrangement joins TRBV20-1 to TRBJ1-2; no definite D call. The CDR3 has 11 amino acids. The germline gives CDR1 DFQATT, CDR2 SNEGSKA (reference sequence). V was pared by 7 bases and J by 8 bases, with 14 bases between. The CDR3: CSGREVRGYTF. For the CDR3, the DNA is TGCAGTGGGAGGGAGGTGCGCGGCTACACCTTC.

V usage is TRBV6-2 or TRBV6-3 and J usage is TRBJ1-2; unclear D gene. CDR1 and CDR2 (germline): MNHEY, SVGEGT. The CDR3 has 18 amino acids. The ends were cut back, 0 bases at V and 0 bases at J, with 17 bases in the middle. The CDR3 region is CASSYSRSGSLANYGYTF. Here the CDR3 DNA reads TGTGCCAGCAGTTACTCGAGATCCGGTTCCTTAGCTAACTATGGCTACACCTTC.

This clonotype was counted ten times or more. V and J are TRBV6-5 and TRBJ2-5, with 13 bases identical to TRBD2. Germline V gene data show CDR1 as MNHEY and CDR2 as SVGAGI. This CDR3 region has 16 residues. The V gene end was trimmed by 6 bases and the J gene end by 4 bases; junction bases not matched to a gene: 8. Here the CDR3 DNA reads TGTGCCAGCAGCCGACTAGCGGGAGGAGGAGTAGAGACCCAGTACTTC. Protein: CASSRLAGGGVETQYF.

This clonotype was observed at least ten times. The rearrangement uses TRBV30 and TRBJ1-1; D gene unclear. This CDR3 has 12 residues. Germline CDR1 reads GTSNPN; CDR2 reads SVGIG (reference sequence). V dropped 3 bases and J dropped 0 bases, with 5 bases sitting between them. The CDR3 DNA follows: TGTGCCTGGAGCCAGATGAACACTGAAGCTTTCTTT. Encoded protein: CAWSQMNTEAFF.

CDR3: CASSLLGQGNGYTF. The CDR3 bases are TGTGCCAGCAGCTTATTAGGGCAGGGGAATGGCTACACCTTC. This chain links TRBV7-3 with TRBJ1-2, with a weak D call TRBD1 (6 bases). The CDR3 totals 14 residues. Germline V gives CDR1 SGHTA, CDR2 FQGTGA. Trimming removed 2 bases from V and 6 bases from J, with 13 bases in between.

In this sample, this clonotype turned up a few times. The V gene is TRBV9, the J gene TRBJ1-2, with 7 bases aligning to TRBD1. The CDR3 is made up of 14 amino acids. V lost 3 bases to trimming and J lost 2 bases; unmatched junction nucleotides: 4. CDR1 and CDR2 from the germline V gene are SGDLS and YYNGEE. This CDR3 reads CASSGTQGNYGYTF. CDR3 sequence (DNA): TGTGCCAGCAGCGGGACACAGGGGAACTATGGCTACACCTTC.

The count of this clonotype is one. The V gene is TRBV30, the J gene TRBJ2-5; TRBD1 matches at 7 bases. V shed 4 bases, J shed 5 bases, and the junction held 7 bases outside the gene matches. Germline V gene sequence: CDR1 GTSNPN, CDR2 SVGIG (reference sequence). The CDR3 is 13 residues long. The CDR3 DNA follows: TGTGCCTGGACCCGACAGGGCCGGGAGACCCAGTACTTC. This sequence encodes CAWTRQGRETQYF.

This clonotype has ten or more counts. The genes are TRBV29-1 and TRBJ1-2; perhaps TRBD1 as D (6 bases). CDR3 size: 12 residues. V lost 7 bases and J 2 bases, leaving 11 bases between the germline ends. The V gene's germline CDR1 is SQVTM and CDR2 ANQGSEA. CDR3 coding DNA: TGCAGCGCGGAACAGGGCAACTATGGCTACACCTTC. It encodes CSAEQGNYGYTF.

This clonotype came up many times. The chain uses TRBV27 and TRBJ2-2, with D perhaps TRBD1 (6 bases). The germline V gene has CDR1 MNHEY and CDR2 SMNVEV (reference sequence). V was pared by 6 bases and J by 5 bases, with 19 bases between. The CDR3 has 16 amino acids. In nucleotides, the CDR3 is TGTGCCAGCAGCCTCCGACAGGCCTCGAGGACCGGGGAGCTGTTTTTT. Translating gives CASSLRQASRTGELFF.

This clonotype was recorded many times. CDR3 loop: CASSQDYEQYF. CDR3 coding DNA: TGTGCCAGCAGTCAGGACTACGAGCAGTACTTC. The rearrangement uses TRBV6-2 or TRBV6-3 and TRBJ2-7; D remains unclear. Germline V CDR1 and CDR2: MNHEY, SVGEGT. The CDR3 spans 11 residues. Trimming cost V 5 bases and J 3 bases, with 5 bases left between them.

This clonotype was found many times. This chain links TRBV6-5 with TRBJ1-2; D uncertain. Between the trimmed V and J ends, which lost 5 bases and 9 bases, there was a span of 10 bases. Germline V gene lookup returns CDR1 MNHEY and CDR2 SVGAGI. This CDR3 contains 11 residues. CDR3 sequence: CASSPTGSYTF. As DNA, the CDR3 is TGTGCCAGCAGTCCCACTGGCAGCTACACCTTC.

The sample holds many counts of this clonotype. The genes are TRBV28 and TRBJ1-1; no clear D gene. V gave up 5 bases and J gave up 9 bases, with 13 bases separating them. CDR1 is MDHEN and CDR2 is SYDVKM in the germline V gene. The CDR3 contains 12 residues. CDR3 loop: CASSLGGGKAFF. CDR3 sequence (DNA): TGTGCCAGCAGTCTCGGTGGAGGGAAAGCTTTCTTT.

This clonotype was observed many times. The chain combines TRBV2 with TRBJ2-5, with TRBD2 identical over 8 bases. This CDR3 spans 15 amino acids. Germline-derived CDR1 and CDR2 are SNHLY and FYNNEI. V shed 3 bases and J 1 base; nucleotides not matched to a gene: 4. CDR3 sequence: CASSDPGGPQETQYF. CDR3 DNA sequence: TGTGCCAGCAGTGATCCGGGAGGGCCCCAAGAGACCCAGTACTTC.

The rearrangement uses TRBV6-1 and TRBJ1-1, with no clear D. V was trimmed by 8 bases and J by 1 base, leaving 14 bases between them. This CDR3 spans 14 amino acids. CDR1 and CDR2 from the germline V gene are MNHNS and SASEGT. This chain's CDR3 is CASSVLAPNTEAFF. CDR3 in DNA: TGTGCCAGCTCAGTCCTTGCACCGAACACTGAAGCTTTCTTT.